The 17 T cell receptor beta chains below all came from one sample that was sequenced in a study of vaccination effects on CD4 cells after COVID-19. Culturing for 9 to 10 days preceded CD4+ T cell isolation. Participants received two doses of either the BNT162b2 or mRNA-1273 vaccine. Their cognate antigens are unknown. Sequencing used immunoSEQ multiplex PCR; TCRdb keeps in-frame clones, though not all of them. The sample yields 42,000 or so clones, approximately 70% seen once. Sequenced here: CD4+ T cells from PBMCs cultured without peptide, sampled after COVID-19 vaccination. Receptors were obtained from a human donor who received a COVID-19 vaccine.

The chain uses TRBV11-3 and TRBJ1-4, with 7 nucleotides matching TRBD1. Looked up from germline, CDR1 is SGHNT and CDR2 is YENEEA. V dropped 5 bases and J dropped 7; count of bases not matched to a gene: 10. The CDR3 extends over 15 amino acids. CDR3 amino acids: CASSPGTVMGEKLFF. CDR3 nucleotides: TGTGCCAGCAGCCCCGGGACAGTCATGGGTGAAAAACTGTTTTTT.

The chain is built from TRBV18 and TRBJ1-2; D is unresolved. This CDR3 is 13 amino acids long. Germline CDR1 reads KGHSH; CDR2 reads LQKENI. The ends were cut back, 3 bases at V and 1 base at J, with 6 bases in the middle. This CDR3 reads CASSPPNNYGYTF. The CDR3 region has the DNA TGTGCCAGCTCACCGCCCAATAACTATGGCTACACCTTC. The complete variable domain, with remaining parts taken from reference TRBV18 and TRBJ1-2, reads NAGVMQNPRHLVRRRGQEARLRCSPMKGHSHVYWYRQLPEEGLKFMVYLQKENIIDESGMPKERFSAEFPKEGPSILRIQQVVRGDSAAYFCASSPPNNYGYTFGSGTRLTVV.

This clone was counted only a few times. This chain connects TRBV6-5 to TRBJ2-7; tentatively, D is TRBD1 or TRBD2 (6 bases each). Germline lookup yields CDR1 MNHEY and CDR2 SVGAGI. This CDR3 spans 15 amino acids. Between the trimmed V and J ends, which lost 6 bases and 1 base, there was a span of 16 bases. The CDR3 protein is CASSHGRGLSYEQYF. CDR3 DNA: TGTGCCAGCAGCCACGGTCGGGGGCTATCCTACGAGCAGTACTTC.

V gene TRBV28 combines with J gene TRBJ2-5, with D perhaps matching TRBD2 (5 bases). This CDR3 has 13 amino acids. V lost 5 bases, J lost 7 bases, and 14 bases lay in between. Germline CDR1 is MDHEN and CDR2 is SYDVKM. In DNA form, the CDR3 reads TGTGCCAGCAGTCTCACTAGGCTAGGGACCCAGTACTTC. Protein sequence: CASSLTRLGTQYF. Based on the CDR3 plus reference TRBV28 and TRBJ2-5, the full variable domain is DVKVTQSSRYLVKRTGEKVFLECVQDMDHENMFWYRQDPGLGLRLIYFSYDVKMKEKGDIPEGYSVSREKKERFSLILESASTNQTSMYLCASSLTRLGTQYFGPGTRLLVL.

This clone has a handful of counts. This chain joins TRBV6-5 and TRBJ2-7, with 12 bases aligning to TRBD2. V lost 6 bases to trimming and J lost 5 bases; unmatched junction nucleotides: 5. The germline CDR1 and CDR2 sequences are MNHEY and SVGAGI. The CDR3 totals 14 residues. The CDR3 loop is CASRASGRGDEQYF. The CDR3 DNA follows: TGTGCCAGCAGGGCTAGCGGGAGGGGCGACGAGCAGTACTTC.

The rearrangement uses TRBV19 and TRBJ1-6; 7 positions match TRBD1. In germline, CDR1 is LNHDA, CDR2 SQIVND (reference sequence). Trimming took 4 bases from V and 7 from J; bases not matched to a gene: 19. The CDR3 is 19 amino acids. In DNA form, the CDR3 reads TGTGCCAGTAGTACAAATCAAAATCAAGGGACAGCGAGAAATTCACCCCTCCACTTT. Translated: CASSTNQNQGTARNSPLHF.

The rearrangement uses TRBV9 and TRBJ1-2; unclear D gene. CDR1 and CDR2 (germline): SGDLS, YYNGEE. CDR3 length equals 17 residues. V was trimmed by 4 bases and J by 3 bases, leaving 22 bases between them. The CDR3 sequence: CASSIGIAGLEDYGYTF. CDR3 DNA: TGTGCCAGCAGCATCGGAATTGCAGGATTAGAGGACTATGGCTACACCTTC. The entire variable domain, with the rest obtained from reference TRBV9 and TRBJ1-2, is as follows: DSGVTQTPKHLITATGQRVTLRCSPRSGDLSVYWYQQSLDQGLQFLIQYYNGEERAKGNILERFSAQQFPDLHSELNLSSLELGDSALYFCASSIGIAGLEDYGYTFGSGTRLTVV.

The chain employs TRBV11-2 and TRBJ2-5; D is perhaps TRBD2 (6 bases). The length of the CDR3 is 15 residues. Trimming pared 1 base from V and 4 bases from J, leaving 13 bases between. CDR1 is SGHAT, CDR2 FQNNGV, per germline. The CDR3 DNA sequence: TGTGCCAGCAGCTTAGGGGCGGGGCTGCGAGAGACCCAGTACTTC. This translates into CASSLGAGLRETQYF.

There are a few counts of this clone. The V and J genes are TRBV7-9 and TRBJ1-2, with D uncertain. The ends were cut back, 3 bases at V and 3 bases at J, with 8 bases in the middle. From germline, CDR1 is SEHNR and CDR2 FQNEAQ (reference sequence). The CDR3 is made up of 13 amino acids. The CDR3 sequence: CASSFPSDYGYTF. The CDR3 bases are TGTGCCAGCAGCTTTCCATCCGACTATGGCTACACCTTC.

CDR3 DNA: TGTGCCAGCAGCGTTAGGGGTTACTCCTACGAGCAGTACTTC. It translates to CASSVRGYSYEQYF. J is TRBJ2-7 and V is TRBV7-2; a weak D match, TRBD1 (5 bases). Between the trimmed V and J ends, which lost 5 bases and 0 bases, there was a span of 11 bases. This CDR3 has 14 amino acids. Germline CDR1 SGHTA, CDR2 FQGNSA.

This clone was counted only a few times. This chain joins TRBV27 and TRBJ1-5; 9 bases are a match to TRBD1. Germline V gene sequence: CDR1 MNHEY, CDR2 SMNVEV (reference sequence). The CDR3 is 15 residues long. J gave up 1 base and V 6 bases, and 4 bases lay outside the gene matches. This CDR3 is CASSTDRGSNQPQHF. The CDR3 bases are TGTGCCAGCAGCACGGACAGGGGAAGCAATCAGCCCCAGCATTTT.

This CDR3 reads CASSQDQGLGWETQYF. For the CDR3, the DNA is TGTGCCAGCAGCCAAGATCAGGGTCTTGGCTGGGAGACCCAGTACTTC. The chain uses TRBV3-1 (or the pseudogene TRBV3-2) and TRBJ2-5; D is possibly TRBD1 (5 bases). Between the trimmed V and J ends, which lost 0 bases and 5 bases, there was a span of 16 bases. This CDR3 contains 16 residues. The germline gives CDR1 LGHDT, CDR2 YNNKEL (reference sequence).

In this sample, this clone turned up a few times. The genes are TRBV11-2 and TRBJ2-7; possibly TRBD2 for D (5 bases). CDR3 length: 16 residues. The germline CDR1 and CDR2 sequences are SGHAT and FQNNGV. The V gene lost 3 bases and the J gene lost 0 bases, with 15 bases spanning the gap. The CDR3 region has the DNA TGTGCCAGCAGCTTCGCAAGACGGGGAAGCTCCTACGAGCAGTACTTC. Protein sequence: CASSFARRGSSYEQYF.

The CDR3 DNA is TGTGCCAGTAGTATATTAGTATCCGCTAACTATGGCTACACCTTC. Translation gives CASSILVSANYGYTF. The chain recombines TRBV19 with TRBJ1-2, with unresolved D. The CDR3 has 15 amino acids. The germline gives CDR1 LNHDA, CDR2 SQIVND (reference sequence). Trimming stripped 2 bases from V and 0 bases from J, with 10 bases between.

This clone has only one observation. This sequence joins TRBV18 and TRBJ1-2; D call uncertain. This CDR3 contains 13 residues. The V end lost 3 bases, the J end lost 0 bases, and 5 bases lay between the germline ends. Germline assignment: CDR1 KGHSH and CDR2 LQKENI. The CDR3 region has the DNA TGTGCCAGCTCACCGGAGACTAACTATGGCTACACCTTC. It specifies CASSPETNYGYTF.

This rearrangement joins TRBV4-1 to TRBJ2-1; 10 nucleotides agree with TRBD2. The trim removed 2 bases at V and 8 bases at J, leaving 21 bases unmatched. The CDR3 is 20 residues long. The germline gives CDR1 MGHRA, CDR2 YSYEKL. The CDR3 coding sequence is TGCGCCAGCAGCCAAAAATCCCTTATCTCGAGCGGGGGGGCGAAGGATGAGCAGTTCTTC. This sequence encodes CASSQKSLISSGGAKDEQFF.

J is TRBJ1-2 and V is TRBV28; D is ambiguous. This CDR3 comprises 14 residues. Germline lookup yields CDR1 MDHEN and CDR2 SYDVKM. V lost 6 bases and J lost 2, with 13 bases in between. CDR3 DNA: TGTGCCAGCAGCCCCCTAGACGGAAACTATGGCTACACCTTC. It yields the protein CASSPLDGNYGYTF.